This entry lists 19 T cell receptor beta chains sequenced from one sample in a study of shared clonotypes between healthy human individuals. Measured with immunoSEQ multiplex PCR; TCRdb has only the in-frame clones, and not every one. This sample has 450,000 to 500,000 clones, with about 78% found just once. The sequenced sample consisted of PBMCs. Every receptor here comes from a middle-aged woman in good health. Some clones in this sample may be carry-over from other donors' samples.

In its sample, this clone was seen once. The chain links TRBV30 to TRBJ2-1, with 8 bases that match TRBD2. From germline, CDR1 is GTSNPN and CDR2 SVGIG (reference sequence). CDR3 length: 16 amino acids. Trimming removed 5 bases from V and 4 bases from J; junction bases left unmatched: 13. The CDR3 DNA reads as TGTGCCTGGGCCCGGATTAGCGGGGCCCCTTACAATGAGCAGTTCTTC. It translates to CAWARISGAPYNEQFF. The full variable domain, in which reference TRBV30 and TRBJ2-1 provide the parts outside the CDR3, is SQTIHQWPATLVQPVGSPLSLECTVEGTSNPNLYWYRQAAGRGLQLLFYSVGIGQISSEVPQNLSASRPQDRQFILSSKKLLLSDSGFYLCAWARISGAPYNEQFFGPGTRLTVL.

This clone was seen a handful of times. The rearrangement uses TRBV18 and TRBJ2-1; D call uncertain. Deletions cut 3 bases from V and 8 bases from J, with 11 bases between. The CDR3 length is 13 residues. Germline V gene data show CDR1 as KGHSH and CDR2 as LQKENI. CDR3 amino acids: CASSPYSDDEQFF. In DNA, the CDR3 is TGTGCCAGCTCACCCTATAGTGACGATGAGCAGTTCTTC.

This rearrangement joins TRBV6-1 to TRBJ1-1, with 7 bases fitting TRBD1. Germline loops: CDR1 MNHNS, CDR2 SASEGT. This CDR3 contains 14 residues. V was pared by 2 bases and J by 9 bases, with 9 bases of the junction left unmatched. The CDR3, as DNA: TGTGCCAGCAGTGAAACCCGGGACAGCCCTCAAGCTTTCTTT. Protein: CASSETRDSPQAFF.

This clone showed up just once. The rearrangement uses TRBV30 and TRBJ2-7; possibly TRBD2 for D (5 bases). Trimming took off 0 bases at V and 4 bases at J, with 13 bases between the two ends. The germline V gene encodes CDR1 GTSNPN and CDR2 SVGIG (reference sequence). The CDR3 length is 14 residues. Written as DNA, the CDR3 is TGTGCCTGGAGTGTACCTAGTCGCGGGTACGAGCAGTACTTC. Amino acids: CAWSVPSRGYEQYF.

The rearrangement uses TRBV7-9 and TRBJ2-1, with D uncertain. Looked up from germline, CDR1 is SEHNR and CDR2 is FQNEAQ (reference sequence). Trimming stripped 4 bases from V and 9 bases from J, with 13 bases between. The CDR3 has 13 amino acids. The CDR3 spells CASSSRSDSEQFF. Here the CDR3 DNA reads TGTGCCAGCAGCTCTAGGTCGGATAGTGAGCAGTTCTTC. The entire variable domain, with the rest obtained from reference TRBV7-9 and TRBJ2-1, is as follows: DTGVSQNPRHKITKRGQNVTFRCDPISEHNRLYWYRQTLGQGPEFLTYFQNEAQLEKSRLLSDRFSAERPKGSFSTLEIQRTEQGDSAMYLCASSSRSDSEQFFGPGTRLTVL.

V usage is TRBV7-2 and J usage is TRBJ2-3, with 9 bases identical to TRBD2. V dropped 1 base and J dropped 2; count of bases not matched to a gene: 7. In germline, CDR1 is SGHTA, CDR2 FQGNSA. The CDR3 loop spans 17 amino acids. The CDR3 sequence: CASSLVSAGGFTDTQYF. CDR3 sequence (DNA): TGTGCCAGCAGCTTAGTCTCAGCGGGAGGATTCACAGATACGCAGTATTTT.

The chain carries TRBV10-1 and TRBJ2-7; 13 bases agree with TRBD2. With 6 bases clipped from V and 1 base from J, the junction kept 3 bases outside the gene matches. The CDR3 loop spans 15 amino acids. CDR1 and CDR2 from the germline V gene are WNHNN and SYGVQD (reference sequence). The DNA of the CDR3 is TGCGCCAGCAGAGCGGGACTAGCGGGGTCCTACGAGCAGTACTTC. This codes for CASRAGLAGSYEQYF.

The chain carries TRBV28 and TRBJ2-5; D uncertain. Trimming pared 2 bases from V and 1 base from J, leaving 11 bases between. The CDR3 has 15 residues. Germline CDR1 is MDHEN and CDR2 is SYDVKM. DNA of the CDR3: TGTGCCAGCAGTTTAATCGGAAATATCCAAGAGACCCAGTACTTC. Translating gives CASSLIGNIQETQYF.

This chain connects TRBV27 to TRBJ1-1, with TRBD1 matching over 8 bases. Trimming at V came to 3 bases and at J to 5 bases, leaving 8 bases not matched to a gene. The CDR3 loop spans 15 amino acids. The germline V gene has CDR1 MNHEY and CDR2 SMNVEV (reference sequence). The CDR3 DNA sequence: TGTGCCAGCAGTTTTGGTATAGGACAGGGAACTGAAGCTTTCTTT. It specifies CASSFGIGQGTEAFF.

This clone was seen a few times. The CDR3 nucleotides are TGTGCCAGCAGCTTAGGACTAGCGGGAAAAGAGACCCAGTACTTC. Its translation: CASSLGLAGKETQYF. The chain combines TRBV11-2 with TRBJ2-5; 11 bases are a match to TRBD2. V was pared by 1 base and J by 3 bases, with 1 base of the junction left unmatched. The CDR3 contains 15 residues. Germline V gene data show CDR1 as SGHAT and CDR2 as FQNNGV.

The rearrangement uses TRBV7-8 and TRBJ2-2, with 7 bases lining up with TRBD2. Germline V gives CDR1 SGHVS, CDR2 FQNEAQ. J lost 4 bases, V lost 3 bases, and 8 bases had no gene match. This CDR3 contains 16 residues. The DNA of the CDR3 is TGTGCCAGCAGCTTTGGACTAGTAGCGGGCACCGGGGAGCTGTTTTTT. Translation: CASSFGLVAGTGELFF.

Worth noting for this clone: The same CDR3 arises from other DNA sequences in this sample as well. The chain uses TRBV2 and TRBJ1-5; D is undetermined. Deletions cut 3 bases from V and 3 bases from J, with 6 bases between. Germline loops: CDR1 SNHLY, CDR2 FYNNEI. The CDR3 sequence is 13 residues long. The CDR3 spells CASSDPLNQPQHF. The CDR3 DNA reads as TGTGCCAGCAGTGATCCCCTCAATCAGCCCCAGCATTTT.

In regard to this clone: This may arise from a read error, as a much more abundant clone is one base away. This rearrangement joins TRBV11-3 to TRBJ2-2, with D uncertain. CDR3 length equals 13 residues. Germline-derived CDR1 and CDR2 are SGHNT and YENEEA. Trimming left V 2 bases short and J 0 bases short, with 1 base between. The CDR3 nucleotides are TGTGCCAGCAGCTTACCGAACACCGGGGAGCTGTTTTTT. It yields the protein CASSLPNTGELFF. The full variable domain, in which reference TRBV11-3 and TRBJ2-2 provide the parts outside the CDR3, is EAGVVQSPRYKIIEKKQPVAFWCNPISGHNTLYWYLQNLGQGPELLIRYENEEAVDDSQLPKDRFSAERLKGVDSTLKIQPAELGDSAVYLCASSLPNTGELFFGEGSRLTVL.

This clone was seen just once. This rearrangement joins TRBV11-2 to TRBJ2-1; the D is unclear. CDR3 length: 16 residues. CDR1 and CDR2 from the germline V gene are SGHAT and FQNNGV. The V end lost 4 bases, the J end lost 2 bases, and 15 bases lay between the germline ends. In DNA, the CDR3 is TGTGCCAGCAGCTCTCTCTACACGGGTGCCTACAATGAGCAGTTCTTC. Protein sequence: CASSSLYTGAYNEQFF.

The chain is built from TRBV10-3 and TRBJ2-7, with D possibly TRBD1 on 6 matching bases. The V end was cut by 0 bases, the J end by 2 bases, with 8 bases between. Germline CDR1 reads ENHRY; CDR2 reads SYGVKD. The CDR3 is made up of 14 amino acids. CDR3 nucleotides: TGTGCCATCAGTGAGTCGAAGGGGGCCTACGAGCAGTACTTC. Its protein product is CAISESKGAYEQYF.

V is TRBV7-2 and J is TRBJ1-1; 9 nucleotides line up with TRBD1. J gave up 1 base and V 5 bases, and 8 bases lay outside the gene matches. The length of the CDR3 is 16 residues. Germline loops: CDR1 SGHTA, CDR2 FQGNSA. CDR3 nucleotide sequence: TGTGCCAGCAGCCCACCCACAGGGGGCGCGAACACTGAAGCTTTCTTT. Its translation is CASSPPTGGANTEAFF.

The chain joins TRBV29-1 to TRBJ2-3, with D maybe TRBD1 (5 bases). Per the germline V gene, CDR1 is SQVTM and CDR2 is ANQGSEA. This CDR3 comprises 13 residues. Trimming left V 3 bases short and J 2 bases short, with 9 bases between. Here the CDR3 reads CSVESTDTDTQYF. DNA for the CDR3: TGCAGCGTTGAGTCGACAGACACAGATACGCAGTATTTT.

The gene calls are TRBV6-1 and TRBJ2-7, with TRBD2 matching 10 bases. CDR3 length: 13 amino acids. With 6 bases clipped from V and 4 bases from J, the junction kept 3 bases outside the gene matches. From germline, CDR1 is MNHNS and CDR2 SASEGT. The CDR3: CASRQREGYEQYF. CDR3 nucleotide sequence: TGTGCCAGCAGGCAGCGGGAGGGGTACGAGCAGTACTTC.

The chain links TRBV29-1 to TRBJ2-7, with 7 bases matching TRBD2. After removal of 7 bases from V and 2 bases from J, the junction contained 11 bases not matched to a gene. This CDR3 is 14 amino acids long. The germline CDR1 and CDR2 sequences are SQVTM and ANQGSEA. CDR3 DNA: TGCAGCGCCGAGATAGGGAGGGCCCCCTACGAGCAGTACTTC. Amino acids: CSAEIGRAPYEQYF.